Following are 12 T cell receptor beta chains from one sample sequenced in a study of OX40 agonist ivuxolimab in advanced cancers. Measured with immunoSEQ multiplex PCR; TCRdb has only the in-frame clones, and not every one. The profile shows 10,000 to 13,000 clones, 78% of them singletons. The sequencing used CD4+ or CD8+ T cells sorted from blood, collected in a trial of the OX40 agonist ivuxolimab. The receptors originated from an adult with an advanced solid tumor such as melanoma, head and neck, liver or kidney cancer.

The gene calls are TRBV7-2 and TRBJ2-5, with no clear D. The CDR3 sequence is 14 residues long. The germline V gene encodes CDR1 SGHTA and CDR2 FQGNSA. With 3 bases removed from V and 7 bases from J, the gap between germline ends came to 15 bases. Here the CDR3 reads CASSLPLSARTQYF. DNA for the CDR3: TGTGCCAGCAGCTTGCCGTTGTCGGCTCGGACCCAGTACTTC.

The chain combines TRBV6-1 with TRBJ2-7; weak D call: TRBD2 (6 bases). Trimming shortened V by 2 bases and J by 2 bases, and 13 bases separated the two germline ends. The CDR3 spans 15 residues. Per germline, CDR1 MNHNS and CDR2 SASEGT. Here the CDR3 reads CASSEWVGLAYEQYF. The CDR3 nucleotides read TGTGCCAGCAGTGAATGGGTGGGACTGGCCTACGAGCAGTACTTC.

The V gene is TRBV27, the J gene TRBJ2-5, with D maybe TRBD2 (6 bases). The CDR3 covers 15 residues. V lost 8 bases to trimming and J lost 7 bases, with 23 bases between them. CDR1 is MNHEY and CDR2 is SMNVEV in the germline V gene (reference sequence). CDR3 coding DNA: TGTGCCAGCGCCCCAGTCGGGACTCCCTACGGGACCCAGTACTTC. It codes for CASAPVGTPYGTQYF.

This sequence joins TRBV7-8 and TRBJ2-7, with D uncertain. V lost 1 base and J 2 bases, leaving 9 bases between the germline ends. CDR3 length equals 14 residues. The germline gives CDR1 SGHVS, CDR2 FQNEAQ. CDR3 protein: CASSLDPLPYEQYF. The CDR3 nucleotides read TGTGCCAGCAGCTTAGACCCGTTACCCTACGAGCAGTACTTC.

This clone appeared a few times. The chain recombines TRBV6-5 with TRBJ1-1; weak D call: TRBD1 (6 bases). CDR1 MNHEY and CDR2 SVGAGI come from the germline V gene. CDR3 length equals 13 residues. V was cut by 5 bases and J by 4 bases, with 11 bases left in between. The CDR3 coding sequence is TGTGCCAGCAGTCCCACAGGGCTCACTGAAGCTTTCTTT. This encodes CASSPTGLTEAFF.

The rearrangement joins TRBV14 to TRBJ2-7; D not resolved. From germline, CDR1 is SGHDN and CDR2 FVKESK. The CDR3 runs 13 residues. The V end was cut by 2 bases, the J end by 1 base, with 6 bases between. The CDR3 DNA reads as TGTGCCAGCAGCCAATGGTCATCCTACGAGCAGTACTTC. Its translation: CASSQWSSYEQYF. Variable domain in full (rest from reference TRBV14 and TRBJ2-7): EAGVTQFPSHSVIEKGQTVTLRCDPISGHDNLYWYRRVMGKEIKFLLHFVKESKQDESGMPNNRFLAERTGGTYSTLKVQPAELEDSGVYFCASSQWSSYEQYFGPGTRLTVT.

The chain couples TRBV7-3 to TRBJ2-1; TRBD2 aligns across 8 bases. The CDR3 sequence is 15 residues long. Per the germline V gene, CDR1 is SGHTA and CDR2 is FQGTGA. The trim removed 4 bases at V and 4 bases at J, leaving 6 bases unmatched. The CDR3 bases are TGTGCCAGCAGCTCCCAGGAGCGGGAGTACAATGAGCAGTTCTTC. This encodes CASSSQEREYNEQFF.

Only one count was recorded for this clone. V usage is TRBV7-9 and J usage is TRBJ1-3; maybe TRBD1 (5 bases). Trimming left V 4 bases short and J 0 bases short, with 7 bases between. Germline values: CDR1 SEHNR, CDR2 FQNEAQ (reference sequence). There are 14 residues in the CDR3. The CDR3 reads CASSSGGSGNTIYF. Written as DNA, the CDR3 is TGTGCCAGCAGCTCCGGGGGCTCTGGAAACACCATATATTTT.

The chain is built from TRBV27 and TRBJ1-2; D might be TRBD1 (5 bases). Trimming shortened V by 2 bases and J by 4 bases, and 14 bases separated the two germline ends. The CDR3 is 15 residues long. Germline V CDR1 and CDR2: MNHEY, SMNVEV (reference sequence). The CDR3 here is CASSLNRMAAYGYTF. CDR3 bases: TGTGCCAGCAGTTTAAACAGGATGGCTGCCTATGGCTACACCTTC.

The chain couples TRBV27 to TRBJ2-7; no clear D. The CDR3 sequence is 12 residues long. Germline assignment: CDR1 MNHEY and CDR2 SMNVEV (reference sequence). Trimming cost V 4 bases and J 6 bases, with 10 bases left between them. The CDR3 spells CASSYPVFEQYF. CDR3 in DNA: TGTGCCAGCAGTTATCCGGTTTTCGAGCAGTACTTC.

The chain links TRBV9 to TRBJ1-3; D is ambiguous. The germline CDR1 and CDR2 sequences are SGDLS and YYNGEE. V was shortened by 3 bases and J by 1 base, with 5 bases between the two germline ends. The CDR3 has 13 residues. CDR3 protein: CASSADSGNTIYF. CDR3 sequence (DNA): TGTGCCAGCAGCGCCGATTCTGGAAACACCATATATTTT.

The CDR3 coding sequence is TGTGCCAGCAGGGCAGCTAACTATGGCTACACCTTC. Translated, it gives CASRAANYGYTF. The rearrangement uses TRBV6-5 and TRBJ1-2, with D hard to call. Germline CDR1 reads MNHEY; CDR2 reads SVGAGI. This CDR3 has 12 amino acids. V lost 6 bases, J lost 0 bases, and 5 bases lay in between.